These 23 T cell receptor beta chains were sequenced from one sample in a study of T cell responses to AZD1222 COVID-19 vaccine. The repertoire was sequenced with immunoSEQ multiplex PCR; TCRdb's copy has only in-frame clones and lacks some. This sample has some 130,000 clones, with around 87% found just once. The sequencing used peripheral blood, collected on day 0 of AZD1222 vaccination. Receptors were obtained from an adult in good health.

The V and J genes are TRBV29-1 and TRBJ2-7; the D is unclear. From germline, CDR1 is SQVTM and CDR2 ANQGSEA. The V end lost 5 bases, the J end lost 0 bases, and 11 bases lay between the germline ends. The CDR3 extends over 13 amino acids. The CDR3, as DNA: TGCAGCGTTAGGTCCCTCTACTCCTACGAGCAGTACTTC. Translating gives CSVRSLYSYEQYF.

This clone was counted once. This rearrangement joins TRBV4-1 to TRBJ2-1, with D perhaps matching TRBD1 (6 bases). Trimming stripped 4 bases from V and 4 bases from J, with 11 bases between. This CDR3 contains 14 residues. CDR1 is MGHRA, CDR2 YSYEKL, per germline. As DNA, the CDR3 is TGCGCCAGCAGCCCATCGACAGGTTACAATGAGCAGTTCTTC. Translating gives CASSPSTGYNEQFF.

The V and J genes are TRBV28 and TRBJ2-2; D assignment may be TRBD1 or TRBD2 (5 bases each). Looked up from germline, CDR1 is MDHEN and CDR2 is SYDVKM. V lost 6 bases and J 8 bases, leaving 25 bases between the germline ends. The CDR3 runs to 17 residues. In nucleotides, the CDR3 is TGTGCCAGCAGACTCTCCGGGACGATCCGCGTCTTAGGGGAGCTGTTTTTT. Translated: CASRLSGTIRVLGELFF.

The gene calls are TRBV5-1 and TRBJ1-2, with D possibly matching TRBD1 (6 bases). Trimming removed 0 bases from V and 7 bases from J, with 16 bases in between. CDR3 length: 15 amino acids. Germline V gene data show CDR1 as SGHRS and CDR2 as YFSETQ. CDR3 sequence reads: CASSLDAGARSGYTF. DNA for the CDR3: TGCGCCAGCAGCTTGGATGCAGGGGCCCGGTCTGGCTACACCTTC.

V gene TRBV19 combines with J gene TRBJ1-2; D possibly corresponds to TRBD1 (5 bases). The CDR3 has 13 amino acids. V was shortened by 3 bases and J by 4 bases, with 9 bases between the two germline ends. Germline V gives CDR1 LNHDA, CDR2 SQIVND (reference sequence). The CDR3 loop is CASSIGGSYGYTF. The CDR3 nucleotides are TGTGCCAGTAGTATCGGGGGTTCCTATGGCTACACCTTC.

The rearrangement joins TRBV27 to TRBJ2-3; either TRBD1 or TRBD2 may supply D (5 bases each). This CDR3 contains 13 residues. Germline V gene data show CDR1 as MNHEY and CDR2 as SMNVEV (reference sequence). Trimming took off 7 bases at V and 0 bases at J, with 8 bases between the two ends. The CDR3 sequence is CASMGDSTDTQYF. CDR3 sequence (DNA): TGTGCCAGCATGGGGGACAGCACAGATACGCAGTATTTT.

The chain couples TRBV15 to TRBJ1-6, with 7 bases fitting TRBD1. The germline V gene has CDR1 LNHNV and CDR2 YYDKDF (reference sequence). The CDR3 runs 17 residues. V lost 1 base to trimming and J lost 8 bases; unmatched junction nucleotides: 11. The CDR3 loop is CATSRGRADRADSPLHF. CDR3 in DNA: TGTGCCACCAGCAGAGGAAGAGCCGACAGGGCCGATTCACCCCTCCACTTT.

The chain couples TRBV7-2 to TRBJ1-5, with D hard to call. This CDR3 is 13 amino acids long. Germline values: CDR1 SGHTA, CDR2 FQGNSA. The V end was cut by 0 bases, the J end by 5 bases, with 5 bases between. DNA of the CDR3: TGTGCCAGCAGCTTAGCCGACCATCAGCCCCAGCATTTT. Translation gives CASSLADHQPQHF.

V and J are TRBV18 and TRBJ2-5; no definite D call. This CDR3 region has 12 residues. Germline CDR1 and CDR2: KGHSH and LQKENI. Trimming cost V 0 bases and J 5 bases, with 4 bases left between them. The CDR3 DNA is TGTGCCAGCTCACCACCATGGGAGACCCAGTACTTC. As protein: CASSPPWETQYF.

The CDR3 coding sequence is TGTGCCGGCCGACAGGGCTCCTACGAGCAGTACTTC. As protein: CAGRQGSYEQYF. The rearrangement joins TRBV6-5 to TRBJ2-7, with 7 bases lining up with TRBD1. The J segment lost 0 bases and the V segment lost 11 bases, leaving 4 bases of the junction unmatched. Germline V gene lookup returns CDR1 MNHEY and CDR2 SVGAGI. The CDR3 is 12 amino acids.

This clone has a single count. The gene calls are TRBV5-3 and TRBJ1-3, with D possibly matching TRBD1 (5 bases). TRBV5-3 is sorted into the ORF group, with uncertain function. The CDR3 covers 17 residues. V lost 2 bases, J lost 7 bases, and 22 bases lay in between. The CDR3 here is CARSFNSGKRGSNTIYF. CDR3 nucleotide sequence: TGTGCCAGAAGCTTTAACTCTGGAAAGAGGGGAAGTAACACCATATATTTT.

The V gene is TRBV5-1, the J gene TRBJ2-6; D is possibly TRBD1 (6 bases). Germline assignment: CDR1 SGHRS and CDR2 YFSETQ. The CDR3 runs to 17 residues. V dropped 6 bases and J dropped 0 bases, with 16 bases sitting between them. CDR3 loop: CASNLDGTHSGANVLTF. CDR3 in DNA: TGCGCCAGCAATCTGGACGGGACACACTCTGGGGCCAACGTCCTGACTTTC. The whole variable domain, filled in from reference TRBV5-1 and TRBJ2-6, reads KAGVTQTPRYLIKTRGQQVTLSCSPISGHRSVSWYQQTPGQGLQFLFEYFSETQRNKGNFPGRFSGRQFSNSRSEMNVSTLELGDSALYLCASNLDGTHSGANVLTFGAGSRLTVL.

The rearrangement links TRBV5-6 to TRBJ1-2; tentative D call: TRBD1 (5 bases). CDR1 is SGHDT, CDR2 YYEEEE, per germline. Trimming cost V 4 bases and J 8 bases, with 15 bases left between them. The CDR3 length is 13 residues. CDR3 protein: CASSPRRGDGYTF. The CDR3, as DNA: TGTGCCAGCAGCCCTCGACGGGGCGACGGCTACACCTTC.

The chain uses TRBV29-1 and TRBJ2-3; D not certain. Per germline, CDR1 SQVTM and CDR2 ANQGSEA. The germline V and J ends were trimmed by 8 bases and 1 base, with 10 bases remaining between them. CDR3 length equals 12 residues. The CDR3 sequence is CSPKDGTDTQYF. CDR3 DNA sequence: TGCAGCCCCAAGGATGGCACAGATACGCAGTATTTT.

The CDR3 DNA reads as TGTGCCAGTAGTATTGCGGGGTTAAGCTCCTACAATGAGCAGTTCTTC. It is translated as CASSIAGLSSYNEQFF. The chain has TRBV19 and TRBJ2-1, with D perhaps matching TRBD2 (6 bases). Trimming cost V 3 bases and J 0 bases, with 12 bases left between them. This CDR3 has 16 residues. Germline V gene data show CDR1 as LNHDA and CDR2 as SQIVND (reference sequence).

The CDR3 sequence is CASSLGDYRSYNEQFF. Written as DNA, the CDR3 is TGTGCCAGCAGTCTCGGCGACTATCGGTCCTACAATGAGCAGTTCTTC. This chain uses TRBV5-5 with TRBJ2-1; D may be TRBD2 (5 bases). CDR1 is SGHKS, CDR2 YYEKEE, per germline (reference sequence). The CDR3 loop spans 16 amino acids. The V end was cut by 5 bases, the J end by 1 base, with 16 bases between.

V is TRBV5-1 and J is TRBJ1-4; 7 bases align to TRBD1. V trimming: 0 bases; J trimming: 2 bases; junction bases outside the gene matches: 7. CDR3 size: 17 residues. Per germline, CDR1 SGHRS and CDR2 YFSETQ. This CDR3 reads CASSLGAGGGTNEKLFF. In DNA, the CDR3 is TGCGCCAGCAGCTTGGGAGCAGGGGGAGGCACTAATGAAAAACTGTTTTTT.

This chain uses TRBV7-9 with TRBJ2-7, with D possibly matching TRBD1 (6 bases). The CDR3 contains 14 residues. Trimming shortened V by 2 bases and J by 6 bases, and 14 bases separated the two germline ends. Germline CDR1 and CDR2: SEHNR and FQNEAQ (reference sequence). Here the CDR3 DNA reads TGTGCCAGCAGCTTATCGGGCAGGGGTTCCGAGCAGTACTTC. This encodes CASSLSGRGSEQYF.

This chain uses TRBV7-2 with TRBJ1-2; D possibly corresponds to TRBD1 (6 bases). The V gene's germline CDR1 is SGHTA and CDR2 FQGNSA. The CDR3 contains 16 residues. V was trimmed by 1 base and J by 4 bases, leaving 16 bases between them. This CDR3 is CASSLVPGTTPYGYTF. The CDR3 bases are TGTGCCAGCAGCTTAGTTCCCGGGACAACCCCCTATGGCTACACCTTC.

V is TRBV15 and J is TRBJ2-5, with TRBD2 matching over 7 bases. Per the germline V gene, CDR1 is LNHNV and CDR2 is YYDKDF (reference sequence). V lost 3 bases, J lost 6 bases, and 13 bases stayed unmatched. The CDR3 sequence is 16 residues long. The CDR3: CATSSFKAAGVKTQYF. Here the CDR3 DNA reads TGTGCCACCAGCAGCTTTAAAGCTGCGGGGGTGAAGACCCAGTACTTC. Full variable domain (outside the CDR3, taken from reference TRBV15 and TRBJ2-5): DAMVIQNPRYQVTQFGKPVTLSCSQTLNHNVMYWYQQKSSQAPKLLFHYYDKDFNNEADTPDNFQSRRPNTSFCFLDIRSPGLGDTAMYLCATSSFKAAGVKTQYFGPGTRLLVL.

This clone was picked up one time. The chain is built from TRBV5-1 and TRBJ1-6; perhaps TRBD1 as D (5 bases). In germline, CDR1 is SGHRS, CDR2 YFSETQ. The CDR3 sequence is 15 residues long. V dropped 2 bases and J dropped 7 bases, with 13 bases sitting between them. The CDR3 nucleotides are TGCGCCAGCAGCTTAGGATTGGGGGGGAATTCACCCCTCCACTTT. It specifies CASSLGLGGNSPLHF.

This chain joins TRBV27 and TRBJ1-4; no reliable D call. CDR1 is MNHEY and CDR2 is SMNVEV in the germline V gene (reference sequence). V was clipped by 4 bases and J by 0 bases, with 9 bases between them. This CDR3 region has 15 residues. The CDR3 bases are TGTGCCAGCAGTTGGGTGTGGCCAACTAATGAAAAACTGTTTTTT. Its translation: CASSWVWPTNEKLFF. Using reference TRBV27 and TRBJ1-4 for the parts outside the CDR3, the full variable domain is EAQVTQNPRYLITVTGKKLTVTCSQNMNHEYMSWYRQDPGLGLRQIYYSMNVEVTDKGDVPEGYKVSRKEKRNFPLILESPSPNQTSLYFCASSWVWPTNEKLFFGSGTQLSVL.

The CDR3: CASSKGMGRKFTDTQYF. The DNA for the CDR3 is TGTGCCAGCAGTAAGGGGATGGGACGGAAGTTCACAGATACGCAGTATTTT. This chain uses TRBV28 with TRBJ2-3, with D possibly being TRBD1 or TRBD2 (5 bases each). The CDR3 is made up of 17 amino acids. Trimming left V 5 bases short and J 2 bases short, with 20 bases between. Per germline, CDR1 MDHEN and CDR2 SYDVKM.